Presented here are 5 T cell receptor beta chains from one specimen sequenced in a study of PD-1 blockade in classical Hodgkin lymphoma. As to time point: newly diagnosed, previously untreated cHL patient sample. Sequencing used immunoSEQ multiplex PCR; TCRdb keeps in-frame clones, though not all of them. The table has about 17,000 clones, roughly 87% seen once. The sample was peripheral blood mononuclear cells (PBMCs). These TCRs come from a human donor with classical Hodgkin lymphoma.

This sequence joins TRBV19 and TRBJ1-6, with 10 bases identical to TRBD1. This CDR3 has 15 residues. Germline V CDR1 and CDR2: LNHDA, SQIVND (reference sequence). J was trimmed by 10 bases and V by 3 bases; bases with no gene match: 6. The CDR3 here is CASSISGTGASPLHF. The CDR3 DNA follows: TGTGCCAGTAGTATCTCCGGGACAGGGGCCTCACCCCTCCACTTT.

This clone was seen a few times. The chain recombines TRBV7-2 with TRBJ2-5; 8 bases map to TRBD2. The CDR3 consists of 14 residues. J gave up 4 bases and V 3 bases, and 4 bases lay outside the gene matches. CDR1 and CDR2 (germline): SGHTA, FQGNSA. The chain's CDR3 is CASSLAGGGETQYF. The CDR3 DNA sequence: TGTGCCAGCAGCTTGGCGGGAGGAGGAGAGACCCAGTACTTC.

The rearrangement uses TRBV11-2 and TRBJ1-3; 8 bases agree with TRBD1. V was clipped by 4 bases and J by 1 base; unmatched bases: 6. Germline lookup yields CDR1 SGHAT and CDR2 FQNNGV. The CDR3 is made up of 16 amino acids. CDR3 bases: TGTGCCAGCAGCTCCAGGGGGACAGGTTCTGGAAACACCATATATTTT. Residues: CASSSRGTGSGNTIYF.

The chain employs TRBV27 and TRBJ2-7; TRBD1 aligns across 9 bases. The CDR3 totals 17 residues. V lost 6 bases to trimming and J lost 5 bases; unmatched junction nucleotides: 17. Germline lookup yields CDR1 MNHEY and CDR2 SMNVEV (reference sequence). The CDR3 region has the DNA TGTGCCAGCAGAACTGGGACAGGGATAGGGGTAAGGCACGAGCAGTACTTC. This encodes CASRTGTGIGVRHEQYF.

The chain combines TRBV27 with TRBJ2-6; a weak D match, TRBD2 (7 bases). Trimming stripped 7 bases from V and 1 base from J, with 11 bases between. This CDR3 is 15 amino acids long. CDR1 MNHEY and CDR2 SMNVEV come from the germline V gene (reference sequence). The CDR3 region has the DNA TGTGCCAGCATGAGGGGGGGTTCTGGGGCCAACGTCCTGACTTTC. Its translation: CASMRGGSGANVLTF.